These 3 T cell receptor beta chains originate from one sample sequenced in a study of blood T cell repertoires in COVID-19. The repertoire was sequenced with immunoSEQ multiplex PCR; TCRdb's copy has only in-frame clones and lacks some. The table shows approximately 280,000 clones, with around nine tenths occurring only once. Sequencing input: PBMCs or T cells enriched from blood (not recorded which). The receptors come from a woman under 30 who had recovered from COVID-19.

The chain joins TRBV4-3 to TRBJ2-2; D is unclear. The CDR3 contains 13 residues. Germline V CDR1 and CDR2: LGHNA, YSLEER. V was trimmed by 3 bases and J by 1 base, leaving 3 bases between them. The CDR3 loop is CASSHRNTGELFF. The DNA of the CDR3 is TGCGCCAGCAGCCACAGGAACACCGGGGAGCTGTTTTTT.

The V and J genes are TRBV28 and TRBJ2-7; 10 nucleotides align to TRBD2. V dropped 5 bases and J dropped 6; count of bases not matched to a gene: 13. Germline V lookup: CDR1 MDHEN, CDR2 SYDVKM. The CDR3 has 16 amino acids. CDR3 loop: CASSNQREGLPSEQYF. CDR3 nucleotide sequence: TGTGCCAGCAGTAATCAGCGGGAGGGCCTTCCATCCGAGCAGTACTTC.

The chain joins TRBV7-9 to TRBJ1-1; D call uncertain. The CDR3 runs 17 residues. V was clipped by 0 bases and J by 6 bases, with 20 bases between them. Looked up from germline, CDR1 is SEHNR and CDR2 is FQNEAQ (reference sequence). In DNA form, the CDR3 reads TGTGCCAGCAGCTTAGCTTTGGGGTCTGGGAGTACGGCTGAAGCTTTCTTT. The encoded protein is CASSLALGSGSTAEAFF.